Listed below are T cell receptor beta chains from one sample, sequenced in a study of CD8+ T cells in alopecia areata. Measured with immunoSEQ multiplex PCR; TCRdb has only the in-frame clones, and not every one. This table holds about 200,000 clones, 56% found once. The sequencing input was CD8+ T cells sorted from blood. Every receptor here comes from a human donor in good health. CDR3s include the opening cysteine and the closing phenylalanine or tryptophan. The D gene is left open where the match is weak. A clone size is listed for some rows: how often the clone was seen (once, few, many), or a class if it is expanded.

TRBD1,-,TRBJ1-1,TRBV10-3,TGTGCCACCGGGACAGGATGGGGGGACACTGAAGCTTTCTTT,CATGTGWGDTEAFF
TRBD1,-,TRBJ1-2,TRBV4-1,TGCGCCAGCAGCCAAGATCAGCACAGGGGCTGGGGATCCTATGGCTACACCTTC,CASSQDQHRGWGSYGYTF
-,-,TRBJ2-7,TRBV4-2,TGTGCCAGCAGCCAAGTAACAGGACAGCTCTACGAGCAGTACTTC,CASSQVTGQLYEQYF
TRBD2,few,TRBJ2-5,TRBV4-2,TGTGCCAGCAGCCCAGACGGGCTAGCGGGAGTGGGGCAAGAGACCCAGTACTTC,CASSPDGLAGVGQETQYF
-,-,TRBJ2-1,TRBV7-2,TGTGCCAGCAGCGTCCCCGGGGAAAGCTCCTACAATGAGCAGTTCTTC,CASSVPGESSYNEQFF
-,few,TRBJ1-4,TRBV28,TGTGCCAGCAGTCCCCACAGTGAGGGTGAAAAACTGTTTTTT,CASSPHSEGEKLFF
-,-,TRBJ2-3,TRBV5-6,TGTGCCAGCAGCTCCCGACCCGAAGATACGCAGTATTTT,CASSSRPEDTQYF
TRBD1,-,TRBJ1-5,TRBV27,TGTGCCAGCAGTCTTCAGGGGGCTCAGCCCCAGCATTTT,CASSLQGAQPQHF
-,once,TRBJ1-2,TRBV29-1,TGCAGCGTAGCGGACGGGCTGGGCTACACCTTC,CSVADGLGYTF
-,-,TRBJ2-6,TRBV27,TGTGCCAGCGGCAGCTCTGGGGCCAACGTCCTGACTTTC,CASGSSGANVLTF
-,-,TRBJ2-1,TRBV29-1,TGCAGCGTTGAGCCAGGGGTTAGCTCCTACAATGAGCAGTTCTTC,CSVEPGVSSYNEQFF
TRBD2,few,TRBJ2-4,TRBV28,TGTGCCAGCAGCCCGCGGGGGGTCTCGGAAAACATTCAGTACTTC,CASSPRGVSENIQYF
-,-,TRBJ2-5,TRBV27,TGTGCCAGCAGCCCCTCGGGCATAACGCTTCAGTACTTC,CASSPSGITLQYF
-,-,TRBJ2-1,TRBV4-1,TGCGCCAGCAGCCAAGTTAGTGGGTTGGCCCGAGAGTACAATGAGCAGTTCTTC,CASSQVSGLAREYNEQFF
-,-,TRBJ1-2,TRBV6-4,TGTGCCAGCAGCCCGGATTCCGACAGCGCGTATGGCTACACCTTC,CASSPDSDSAYGYTF
-,-,TRBJ1-1,TRBV13,TGTGCCAGCAGCCCCCGACCAGAGAACACTGAAGCTTTCTTT,CASSPRPENTEAFF
-,-,TRBJ2-4,TRBV15,TGTGCCACCAGCGGTGTCTGGACTGAACAGGACTTC,CATSGVWTEQDF
-,few,TRBJ2-3,TRBV15,TGTGCCACCAGGGGGGTTATCGATACGCAGTATTTT,CATRGVIDTQYF
-,-,TRBJ2-3,TRBV30,TGTGCCTGGACACCTCCAGGGGTCGGCACAGATACGCAGTATTTT,CAWTPPGVGTDTQYF
-,-,TRBJ1-2,TRBV7-9,TGTGCCAGCAGCCACGGGACAAACTATGGCTACACCTTC,CASSHGTNYGYTF
-,few,TRBJ2-6,TRBV2,TGTGCCACCCCACGGGACGGCCTAGGGGCCAACGTCCTGACTTTC,CATPRDGLGANVLTF
-,few,TRBJ1-1,TRBV5-6,TGTGCCAGCAGCACCCAAGTCCCTGAAGCTTTCTTT,CASSTQVPEAFF